This section outlines one TCR beta chain sequence together with its context. Its antigen remains undetermined. The record originates from a study of cytomegalovirus exposure and HLA in healthy donors (dated 2017 in TCRdb). About the study as a whole: An earlier analysis of approximately 590 of the donors reported 250 to 300 Gb of sequence data and 117 million unique TCR beta sequences from about 179 million T cells. About 300 gigabases of sequencing data and 75 million to 85 million unique TCR sequences made up an early release that covered approximately 620 HLA-typed donors. Of the roughly 390 genotyped donors, 81% fell in the genetic ancestry cluster associated with self-reported Caucasian donors. The study was designed to test whether signatures of past pathogen exposure could be identified by cataloging public T cell receptors. Using immunosequencing, the study profiled T cell repertoires from roughly 650 subjects and related those repertoires to cytomegalovirus serostatus. Besides the first cohort of approximately 710 subjects, a separate validation cohort made up of over a hundred different subjects was used. The study combined high-throughput TCR immunosequencing, statistical association of individual TCRs with disease status, and machine learning to predict cytomegalovirus infection status. A later analysis re-analyzed previously published TCR beta repertoires from roughly 600 donors and added high-resolution HLA genotyping to study TCR occurrence patterns. The later analysis used no new phenotypic data to find candidate immune exposures, relying instead on TCR beta sequences and their occurrence across donors. In an earlier analysis of a few hundred of the donors, high-throughput TCR beta sequencing was used to judge whether each TCR beta V gene segment behaved as functional or pseudogenic. Donor age, sex, ethnicity and CMV serostatus were compiled together with the repertoire data. Genome-wide SNP genotypes for about three fifths of the roughly 670 donors were used in a later genetic analysis, which treated that subset as a discovery cohort. All discovery cohort repertoires had been generated on a single sequencing platform. Both class I and class II loci were covered by HLA typing, at four-digit resolution. Typing coverage varied by locus: 629-630 donors for A, B, C, DRB1 and DQB1; approximately 500 for DQA1; more than 600 for DPA1; 400 to 480 for DPB1. Roughly five DR-DQ haplotypes were handled as single units for association and clustering, since linkage in the cohort was strong. Across approximately 420 genotyped donors of the cohort, an average of roughly 200,000 unique TCR beta nucleotide sequences per donor were sequenced, and roughly a sixth of those sequences were non-productive. What the work shows at the level of the full study, not this receptor alone: Because the 87-base-pair reads could not distinguish some IMGT-functional V segments, including TRBV6-2 and TRBV6-3, those segments were excluded. V-gene and J-gene trimming of TCR beta chains was associated with a missense DCLRE1C variant in a later genetic analysis, and the association was replicated in an independent cohort. Compared with equally common non-associated chains, HLA-associated TCR beta chains in a later analysis were more clonally expanded and had lower generation probabilities. According to a later analysis, TCR association rates differed among HLA loci, with DRB1 alleles showing the most associated TCRs and HLA-C alleles showing the fewest. Most CMV-associated TCR beta chains appeared to be HLA-restricted in a later analysis, and the HLA associations seemed to be driven largely by CMV exposure. The sequencing pipeline was judged likely to have produced a cluster of highly shared sequence variants as a technical artifact. According to a later genetic analysis, donors in an Asian-associated ancestry cluster had fewer N-insertions in productive TCRs than the roughly 670-donor mean. It was suggested by the authors that the approach could potentially be generalized to other disease states and immunological phenotypes. Only TCR beta chains were sequenced in this cohort, and the absence of alpha or paired-chain data limited detectable features. A few of the identified cytomegalovirus-associated TCR beta chains were confirmed in vitro to be specific for cytomegalovirus antigens. When HLA alleles, especially DR and DQ, strongly co-occurred, attributing TCR associations to individual alleles was difficult. While some public TCRs were present in many individuals, most TCR sequences turned up only very rarely across donors. A later analysis reported that several top co-occurrence clusters appeared linked to parvovirus B19, influenza, CMV and Epstein-Barr virus. HLA typing was unavailable for some donors at each locus, so association tests used only the typed subset. In an earlier analysis of some 500 of the donors, most TCR beta V segments appeared in productive rearrangements about 87% or about 30% of the time, broadly matching IMGT annotations. Correlated functional status among segregating V segments might be attributable to linkage disequilibrium, but an unknown experimental factor could not be ruled out. Specific HLA alleles were associated with over 15,000 TCR beta sequences at a false discovery rate of 0.05 in a later analysis. A further reported finding was that TCR beta sequences accurately predicted the HLA-A and HLA-B alleles for most subjects in the first cohort. Roughly uniform sequencing depth across donors was assumed in presence/absence analyses, although this assumption may not hold. The study gave a list of over 150 TCR beta chains associated with cytomegalovirus. The classifier was reported to diagnose cytomegalovirus status with high specificity and sensitivity in both the original and validation cohorts. Approximately 18 rarely observed V segments, including chromosome 9 orphons, were excluded from the earlier analysis of approximately 500 of the donors because counts were too low. For the cohort, immune exposure information was limited to CMV serostatus.

The cohort comprised 550 to 700 healthy bone marrow donors. Cohort members were all nominally healthy when sampled, although unrecorded immune exposures were likely present. The donor was CMV seropositive and was included in the group of approximately 310 seropositive cohort members. Every donor gave a peripheral blood sample, and the peripheral blood mononuclear cells from that sample were used for TCR beta sequencing. Genomic DNA was extracted from the blood cell samples with the Qiagen DNeasy Blood Extraction Kit. To prepare the library, the immunoSEQ multiplex PCR assay was applied. For the multiplex PCR, a mixture combining 60 forward primers for TCR Vbeta segments and 13 reverse primers for TCR Jbeta segments was used. The CDR3 region of rearranged TCR beta genes was amplified from genomic DNA with a multiplex PCR assay. The Illumina HiSeq System was used to sequence the amplified TCR beta libraries as 87-base-pair reads. Regarding the original processing steps: In a later analysis, around 80 million unique TCR beta chains were counted across the approximately 640 repertoires, and around 10 million of these chains were shared by at least two donors. To remove PCR and sequencing errors, raw reads were error-corrected and collapsed into unique sequences using a nearest-neighbor algorithm that merged closely related sequences. CDR3 sequences were aligned to IMGT reference sequences to assign V, D and J gene segments. For a sequence to be retained, at least a six-nucleotide match to both a V gene segment and a J gene segment was required. A rearrangement was called productive if the CDR3 had no stop codons and remained in frame with V and J, and every other rearrangement was called non-productive. Following IMGT convention, CDR3 was defined as the stretch from the second conserved V-encoded cysteine up to the conserved J-encoded phenylalanine. The earlier analysis of approximately 590 of the donors excluded any sequence lacking an unambiguous match to a single V gene segment. In an earlier analysis of 587 of the donors, V segments were called functional above 56.7% productive rearrangements and were called segregating when the between-donor standard deviation exceeded 5%. A statistical classification framework was built to diagnose cytomegalovirus status from the catalog of TCR beta chain sequences. A later analysis assigned V and J genes by comparing TCR nucleotide sequences with IMGT/GENE-DB human TR gene sequences. Using the TCRdist pipeline, a later analysis assigned CDR3 sequences along with most-parsimonious VDJ recombination scenarios. A later analysis defined each TCR beta chain by its CDR3 amino acid sequence plus V-gene family, and excluded reads lacking a unique V-gene family. In a later analysis, some 600 highly shared, low-generation-probability nucleotide sequences were removed to address suspected cross-contamination and a sequencing artifact. In a later analysis, a clonal expansion index for each public chain was calculated from normalized within-repertoire ranks of inferred template counts. In a later analysis, generation probabilities were computed with a VDJ recombination model fitted to out-of-frame rearrangements, and the resulting probabilities were checked against IGoR. In a later analysis, TCR-TCR, TCR-HLA and TCR-CMV co-occurrence was scored with hypergeometric tests, and a repertoire-size bias correction was applied to TCR pairs. In a later analysis, false discovery rates were estimated by permuting HLA or CMV assignments 20 times. In a later analysis, co-occurring TCRs were grouped using DBSCAN, and TCRdist sequence similarity was added for clustering within HLA-allele-positive subsets. Co-occurrence clustering excluded repertoires with fewer than 30,000 or more than 120,000 public chains, plus five with anomalous nucleotide sharing. TCRdb obtained this table from immuneACCESS and retained in-frame rearrangements with V and J assigned. These tables miss some clones; where compared with another copy, unresolved V genes account for less than half of the shortfall, and the remainder is unexplained. Clonal size and the V and J genes are those of that table, whereas D and trimming came from the DNA. This sample's clone table shows over 100,000 clones. The ten most abundant clones make up over 1.5% of the sample.

Reading from cysteine to phenylalanine, the CDR3 counts 17 amino acids. Of all the DNA, just the CDR3 is kept, 51 bases in frame from base 1. Based on the germline V gene, the CDR1 and CDR2 sequences are SGHTA and FQGNSA. V gives up 5 bases and J gives up 7 bases, and the segment between their germline ends measures 24 bases. The chain employs TRBV7-2 and TRBJ2-1; a tentative D call is TRBD2 (5 bases match). The TCR comes from a middle-aged woman in good health and CMV-seropositive. Specimen: PBMCs. The CDR3 protein: CASSDPGSPTSKNEQFF. The bases read TGTGCCAGCAGCGATCCGGGATCCCCGACGAGTAAGAATGAGCAGTTCTTC.